These 5 T cell receptor beta chains came from one sample sequenced in a study of blood T cell repertoires in COVID-19. Only in-frame clones appear in the TCRdb table, and some are missing; sequencing was by immunoSEQ multiplex PCR. Seen here are 250,000 to 350,000 clones, 87% observed once, and the top ten hold 2% to 3%. Sequences were obtained from peripheral blood. The source is a man in his late teens or twenties with active or convalescent COVID-19.

This rearrangement joins TRBV18 to TRBJ2-7, with 7 positions matching TRBD1. J was trimmed by 0 bases and V by 5 bases; bases with no gene match: 4. The germline V gene encodes CDR1 KGHSH and CDR2 LQKENI. The CDR3 sequence is 14 residues long. The CDR3 sequence is CASSTGVLSYEQYF. CDR3 nucleotides: TGTGCCAGCTCAACAGGGGTTCTCTCCTACGAGCAGTACTTC.

A single count supports this clone. Written as DNA, the CDR3 is TGTGCCAGCAGCCCCTCGGGACAAGAGGGCTATGGCTACACCTTC. This codes for CASSPSGQEGYGYTF. V is TRBV7-9 and J is TRBJ1-2; tentatively, D is TRBD1 (6 bases). The CDR3 covers 15 residues. V lost 5 bases and J 4 bases, leaving 17 bases between the germline ends. The germline V gene encodes CDR1 SEHNR and CDR2 FQNEAQ (reference sequence).

The V call is TRBV6-5, the J call TRBJ2-3, with 12 nucleotides matching TRBD2. With V trimmed by 6 bases and J by 7 bases, 5 bases remained unmatched. The CDR3 extends over 14 amino acids. Germline V gene data show CDR1 as MNHEY and CDR2 as SVGAGI. CDR3 residues: CASRTTSGGYTQYF. The DNA of the CDR3 is TGTGCCAGCAGAACGACTAGCGGGGGATATACGCAGTATTTT.

The rearrangement links TRBV6-5 to TRBJ2-3, with TRBD2 matching over 14 bases. Trimming cost V 2 bases and J 6 bases; bases outside gene matches: 4. This CDR3 is 16 amino acids long. Per the germline V gene, CDR1 is MNHEY and CDR2 is SVGAGI. CDR3 nucleotides: TGTGCCAGCAGTTACAAAGGGACTAGCGGGAGTGATACGCAGTATTTT. This sequence encodes CASSYKGTSGSDTQYF.

V and J are TRBV19 and TRBJ2-7, with D possibly matching TRBD1 (5 bases). Germline CDR1 is LNHDA and CDR2 is SQIVND (reference sequence). V lost 4 bases to trimming and J lost 3 bases, with 10 bases between them. CDR3 length equals 13 residues. This chain's CDR3 is CASSNQGRYEQYF. As DNA, the CDR3 is TGTGCCAGTAGTAATCAGGGTCGCTACGAGCAGTACTTC.